This TCR beta chain emerged from a study of control samples from healthy donors and cancer patients. CDR1 and CDR2 (germline): KGHSH, LQKENI. Trimming removed 2 bases at V and 3 bases at J, with 15 bases between. The CDR3 has 16 residues. Libraries were prepared by immunoSEQ multiplex PCR; TCRdb keeps only in-frame clonotypes and omits some of them. The sample has approximately 130,000 clones; approximately 89% are singletons. The chain is built from TRBV18 and TRBJ2-3; D might be TRBD1 (5 bases). This TCR was recovered from a man aged 60 to 69 in good health. The specimen sequenced was blood. The CDR3 sequence is CASSPDQGSITDTQYF. CDR3 in DNA: TGTGCCAGCTCACCAGACCAGGGTTCTATTACAGATACGCAGTATTTT.